Presented here are 14 T cell receptor beta chains from one specimen sequenced in a study of Ad26.COV2.S vaccination and SARS-CoV-2 variants. Libraries were prepared by immunoSEQ multiplex PCR; TCRdb keeps only in-frame clonotypes and omits some of them. The table lists about 440,000 clones, about 90% of them singletons, with more than 3.5% in the top ten. Treatment: around 19 received Ad26.COV2.S at low or high dose, single or two shots; about 5 received placebo; per-sample allocation not given. Specimen acquisition occurred on day 63 following the initial vaccine or placebo injection. Sequenced material: peripheral blood, taken in a trial of Ad26.COV2.S vaccine versus placebo. These receptors all come from a person aged 18-60 years who received the Ad26.COV2.S COVID-19 vaccine or a placebo.

CDR3 region: CAIRPDGTGELFF. The CDR3 DNA is TGTGCCATCAGGCCCGACGGGACCGGGGAGCTGTTTTTT. The chain is built from TRBV10-3 and TRBJ2-2; D gene unclear. Trimming took off 6 bases at V and 5 bases at J, with 10 bases between the two ends. The CDR3 is 13 amino acids. Germline V gives CDR1 ENHRY, CDR2 SYGVKD.

The rearrangement links TRBV4-1 to TRBJ2-1; tentatively, D is TRBD1 or TRBD2 (6 bases each). This CDR3 contains 19 residues. CDR1 and CDR2 (germline): MGHRA, YSYEKL. Trimming removed 1 base at V and 0 bases at J, with 19 bases between. DNA for the CDR3: TGCGCCAGCAGCCAAGGGTCAGGGGAGCGGGCGGACTCCTACAATGAGCAGTTCTTC. Protein: CASSQGSGERADSYNEQFF.

The chain combines TRBV19 with TRBJ2-3; 10 bases align to TRBD2. CDR3 length equals 14 residues. J lost 0 bases, V lost 10 bases, and 4 bases had no gene match. Germline lookup yields CDR1 LNHDA and CDR2 SQIVND (reference sequence). The CDR3 region has the DNA TGTGCCACACGGACTAGCGGAAGCACAGATACGCAGTATTTT. It specifies CATRTSGSTDTQYF.

The sample holds one count of this clone. The chain combines TRBV30 with TRBJ2-7; TRBD2 matches at 11 bases. The CDR3 is 15 residues long. V lost 0 bases, J lost 5 bases, and 6 bases stayed unmatched. Per the germline V gene, CDR1 is GTSNPN and CDR2 is SVGIG (reference sequence). DNA for the CDR3: TGTGCCTGGAGTGTTTCGCTAGCGGGAGGTGACGAGCAGTACTTC. Its translation is CAWSVSLAGGDEQYF.

This chain uses TRBV7-9 with TRBJ2-1, with 12 positions matching TRBD1. The junction had 11 bases not matched to a gene; V was cut back by 4 bases and J by 10 bases. This CDR3 has 16 residues. Germline CDR1 is SEHNR and CDR2 is FQNEAQ (reference sequence). The CDR3 loop reads CASSSKPGQGAREQFF. The DNA for the CDR3 is TGTGCCAGCAGCTCAAAACCGGGACAGGGGGCGCGAGAGCAGTTCTTC.

V is TRBV5-1 and J is TRBJ2-7; tentative D call: TRBD2 (6 bases). V was shortened by 4 bases and J by 7 bases, with 18 bases between the two germline ends. CDR1 is SGHRS, CDR2 YFSETQ, per germline. The CDR3 is 14 amino acids. The CDR3 sequence: CASSIRDSLGEQYF. The DNA of the CDR3 is TGCGCCAGCAGCATCCGGGACTCGCTCGGGGAGCAGTACTTC.

The chain combines TRBV5-1 with TRBJ2-5; D gene uncertain. With 4 bases removed from V and 0 bases from J, the gap between germline ends came to 7 bases. The CDR3 totals 13 residues. From germline, CDR1 is SGHRS and CDR2 YFSETQ. CDR3 in amino acids: CASSKEYQETQYF. CDR3 coding DNA: TGCGCCAGCAGCAAGGAATACCAAGAGACCCAGTACTTC.

This clone was detected only once. This chain uses TRBV4-1 with TRBJ2-7; 10 bases fit TRBD1. From germline, CDR1 is MGHRA and CDR2 YSYEKL. The CDR3 has 15 amino acids. J gave up 3 bases and V 4 bases, and 6 bases lay outside the gene matches. This CDR3 reads CASSPIRDRGYEQYF. In DNA form, the CDR3 reads TGCGCCAGCAGCCCGATCCGGGACAGGGGCTACGAGCAGTACTTC.

The chain joins TRBV19 to TRBJ2-7, with 7 bases aligning to TRBD2. The junction had 9 bases not matched to a gene; V was cut back by 2 bases and J by 2 bases. Germline CDR1 LNHDA, CDR2 SQIVND (reference sequence). The CDR3 has 16 amino acids. For the CDR3, the DNA is TGTGCCAGTAGTATAAACAGCGGGATGAACCCCTACGAGCAGTACTTC. Its protein is CASSINSGMNPYEQYF.

The chain carries TRBV5-4 and TRBJ2-5, with a possible D match to TRBD2 (5 bases). The CDR3 runs 14 residues. CDR1 is SGHNT and CDR2 is YYREEE in the germline V gene (reference sequence). Deletions cut 4 bases from V and 5 bases from J, with 15 bases between. Here the CDR3 reads CASSPDSVWETQYF. CDR3 DNA: TGTGCCAGCAGCCCGGACTCGGTATGGGAGACCCAGTACTTC.

The V call is TRBV7-9, the J call TRBJ2-1, with 11 bases fitting TRBD2. This CDR3 contains 17 residues. With 7 bases clipped from V and 9 bases from J, the junction kept 17 bases outside the gene matches. Germline lookup yields CDR1 SEHNR and CDR2 FQNEAQ (reference sequence). This chain's CDR3 is CASNGATTSGKIGEQFF. For the CDR3, the DNA is TGTGCCAGCAACGGCGCGACGACTAGCGGGAAAATCGGTGAGCAGTTCTTC.

This sequence joins TRBV7-9 and TRBJ2-2; the match to TRBD2 covers 7 bases. The CDR3 covers 14 residues. With V trimmed by 10 bases and J by 7 bases, 12 bases remained unmatched. Germline V lookup: CDR1 SEHNR, CDR2 FQNEAQ (reference sequence). The CDR3 DNA reads as TGTGCCATATCCGGGGGGAACGGTATCGGGGAGCTGTTTTTT. Translating it yields CAISGGNGIGELFF.

The V call is TRBV7-3, the J call TRBJ2-2, with D possibly matching TRBD1 (6 bases). CDR3 length equals 15 residues. CDR1 is SGHTA, CDR2 FQGTGA, per germline. Trimming took off 1 base at V and 5 bases at J, with 11 bases between the two ends. The CDR3 DNA is TGTGCCAGCAGCTTAAGAGGTGGACAGACCGGGGAGCTGTTTTTT. Translating gives CASSLRGGQTGELFF.

The chain's CDR3 is CASSFTRLSVHEQYF. As DNA, the CDR3 is TGTGCCAGCAGTTTTACCAGACTCAGCGTCCACGAGCAGTACTTC. This sequence joins TRBV28 and TRBJ2-7; D gene unclear. The ends were cut back, 3 bases at V and 5 bases at J, with 17 bases in the middle. CDR1 and CDR2 (germline): MDHEN, SYDVKM. The CDR3 spans 15 residues.